This T cell receptor beta chain was sequenced in a study of blood T cell repertoires in COVID-19. Clones were read by immunoSEQ multiplex PCR, and TCRdb kept only the in-frame ones, dropping some. The sample includes 320,000 or so clones, approximately 89% of them seen just once. The CDR3 runs 13 residues. The V and J ends lost 2 bases and 2 bases respectively, with 6 bases between them. The receptor's source is a man in his thirties or forties who had recovered from COVID-19. This chain links TRBV12-3 or TRBV12-4 with TRBJ1-1; a weak D match, TRBD1 (5 bases). The source material was PBMCs or T cells enriched from blood (not recorded which). The DNA for the CDR3 is TGTGCCAGCAGTTTACAGGGTAACACTGAAGCTTTCTTT. This encodes CASSLQGNTEAFF.